Listed here are 24 T cell receptor beta chains from one sample, sequenced in a study of T cell repertoires in aging, cancer and after chemotherapy. The template was genomic DNA from peripheral blood, not RNA. TRB rearrangements spanning V, D and J were amplified using mixed TRB-A/B primers. TCRdb re-derived calls from the multiplex PCR reads in MiXCR, one entry per CDR3 protein. Of about 900 distinct CDR3 sequences detected, 25% to 35% appear once; the ten largest clones hold around 15%. Sequenced material: blood. These receptors were taken from a human donor with a solid tumor.

This clonotype was picked up a small number of times. V gene TRBV13 combines with J gene TRBJ1-2, with D possibly matching TRBD1 (5 bases). The CDR3 runs 15 residues. V was cut by 7 bases and J by 3 bases, with 18 bases left in between. In germline, CDR1 is PRHDT, CDR2 FYEKMQ (reference sequence). CDR3 amino acids: CASTLGAEYYYGYTF. The CDR3 region has the DNA TGTGCCAGCACCCTAGGGGCAGAATACTACTATGGCTACACCTTC.

This clonotype is large within its sample. The V gene is TRBV6-1, the J gene TRBJ2-2; TRBD2 might be the D (6 bases). Trimming pared 0 bases from V and 6 bases from J, leaving 8 bases between. The length of the CDR3 is 14 residues. The germline V gene has CDR1 MNHNS and CDR2 SASEGT. DNA of the CDR3: TGTGCCAGCAGTGAAGCGGGCGGGGCCGGGGAGCTGTTTTTT. It yields the protein CASSEAGGAGELFF.

This clonotype was detected only a few times. The chain has TRBV5-4 and TRBJ1-1; D not certain. V was shortened by 0 bases and J by 0 bases, with 18 bases between the two germline ends. Germline V gene lookup returns CDR1 SGHNT and CDR2 YYREEE (reference sequence). CDR3 length equals 18 residues. This chain's CDR3 is CASSLVSPGGRLNTEAFF. DNA for the CDR3: TGTGCCAGCAGCTTGGTGTCGCCGGGAGGGCGCTTGAACACTGAAGCTTTCTTT.

The chain is built from TRBV5-4 and TRBJ2-3; 14 bases map to TRBD2. CDR1 is SGHNT and CDR2 is YYREEE in the germline V gene (reference sequence). The length of the CDR3 is 16 residues. V gave up 4 bases and J gave up 5 bases; unmatched junction bases: 6. This CDR3 is CASSPGLAGGRDTQYF. Here the CDR3 DNA reads TGTGCCAGCAGCCCCGGACTAGCGGGGGGTAGAGATACGCAGTATTTT.

The rearrangement uses TRBV28 and TRBJ1-3; no reliable D call. This CDR3 is built from 12 residues. Germline V CDR1 and CDR2: MDHEN, SYDVKM. Between the trimmed V and J ends, which lost 4 bases and 3 bases, there was a span of 4 bases. In nucleotides, the CDR3 is TGTGCCAGCAGTTCGATTGGAAACACCATATATTTT. As protein: CASSSIGNTIYF.

The V and J genes are TRBV4-2 and TRBJ2-1, with a weak D call TRBD2 (7 bases). Looked up from germline, CDR1 is LGHNA and CDR2 is YNFKEQ. The CDR3 consists of 15 residues. The V end lost 0 bases, the J end lost 3 bases, and 9 bases lay between the germline ends. The CDR3 is CASSQDRGGYNEQFF. CDR3 nucleotides: TGTGCCAGCAGCCAAGATAGGGGGGGCTACAATGAGCAGTTCTTC.

This chain connects TRBV2 to TRBJ2-3; D gene uncertain. Germline V gene lookup returns CDR1 SNHLY and CDR2 FYNNEI. The CDR3 contains 11 residues. V lost 8 bases and J lost 5, with 8 bases in between. CDR3 nucleotides: TGTGCCAGCTCAAGGAGAGATACGCAGTATTTT. It codes for CASSRRDTQYF. The full variable domain, completed using reference TRBV2 and TRBJ2-3, is EPEVTQTPSHQVTQMGQEVILRCVPISNHLYFYWYRQILGQKVEFLVSFYNNEISEKSEIFDDQFSVERPDGSNFTLKIRSTKLEDSAMYFCASSRRDTQYFGPGTRLTVL.

V and J are TRBV20-1 and TRBJ2-7; 10 bases align to TRBD1. J was trimmed by 7 bases and V by 1 base; bases with no gene match: 4. Germline V gene lookup returns CDR1 DFQATT and CDR2 SNEGSKA (reference sequence). The CDR3 runs 13 residues. CDR3 amino acids: CSARGQGAGEQYV. CDR3 nucleotides: TGCAGTGCTAGAGGACAGGGGGCCGGAGAGCAGTACGTC.

This clonotype is large within its sample. The J gene is TRBJ1-6, the V gene TRBV7-2; D not certain. CDR3 length: 15 residues. V dropped 0 bases and J dropped 10 bases, with 13 bases sitting between them. CDR1 and CDR2 from the germline V gene are SGHTA and FQGNSA. The CDR3 protein is CASSLAAVYDSPLHF. The CDR3, as DNA: TGTGCCAGCAGCTTAGCGGCTGTTTATGACTCACCCCTCCACTTT.

The chain is built from TRBV30 and TRBJ2-7; 8 bases line up with TRBD2. Germline loops: CDR1 GTSNPN, CDR2 SVGIG (reference sequence). The V segment lost 1 base and the J segment 0 bases; nucleotides outside the gene matches: 2. The CDR3 consists of 14 residues. CDR3 sequence reads: CAWSETSDSYEQYF. CDR3 in DNA: TGTGCCTGGAGTGAGACTAGCGACTCCTACGAGCAGTACTTC. The variable domain in full, completed from reference TRBV30 and TRBJ2-7, reads SQTIHQWPATLVQPVGSPLSLECTVEGTSNPNLYWYRQAAGRGLQLLFYSVGIGQISSEVPQNLSASRPQDRQFILSSKKLLLSDSGFYLCAWSETSDSYEQYFGPGTRLTVT.

V usage is TRBV7-9 and J usage is TRBJ1-6; TRBD1 agrees at 7 bases. From germline, CDR1 is SEHNR and CDR2 FQNEAQ (reference sequence). This CDR3 spans 18 amino acids. Germline trimming cut 2 bases from V and 0 bases from J; bases unmatched to any gene: 7. This CDR3 reads CASSLQGQTSSYNSPLHF. CDR3 nucleotide sequence: TGTGCCAGCAGCTTACAGGGACAGACAAGCTCCTATAATTCACCCCTCCACTTT.

Only one count was recorded for this clonotype. This chain links TRBV29-1 with TRBJ1-1; unclear D gene. Germline V gene lookup returns CDR1 SQVTM and CDR2 ANQGSEA. V lost 4 bases, J lost 4 bases, and 10 bases lay in between. This CDR3 has 12 amino acids. CDR3 sequence (DNA): TGCAGCGTTGTAGAGACAAGCACTGAAGCTTTCTTT. Residues: CSVVETSTEAFF.

V is TRBV11-2 and J is TRBJ2-3, with a weak D call TRBD1 (5 bases). Trimming stripped 1 base from V and 3 bases from J, with 14 bases between. The CDR3 has 16 residues. Per germline, CDR1 SGHAT and CDR2 FQNNGV. In DNA form, the CDR3 reads TGTGCCAGCAGCTTAGGAAGTAGGGGTGGGACAGATACGCAGTATTTT. Encoded protein: CASSLGSRGGTDTQYF.

By share, this clonotype counts as large. The chain has TRBV5-6 and TRBJ1-5; D is ambiguous. The V end was cut by 4 bases, the J end by 0 bases, with 14 bases between. CDR1 is SGHDT and CDR2 is YYEEEE in the germline V gene. This CDR3 has 16 amino acids. Here the CDR3 reads CASSPGGYHSNQPQHF. The CDR3, as DNA: TGTGCCAGCAGCCCAGGAGGTTACCATAGCAATCAGCCCCAGCATTTT. Full variable domain (remainder filled in from reference TRBV5-6 and TRBJ1-5): DAGVTQSPTHLIKTRGQQVTLRCSPKSGHDTVSWYQQALGQGPQFIFQYYEEEERQRGNFPDRFSGHQFPNYSSELNVNALLLGDSALYLCASSPGGYHSNQPQHFGDGTRLSIL.

This clonotype counts as large. The chain joins TRBV19 to TRBJ2-6; TRBD1 matches 10 bases. The germline V gene has CDR1 LNHDA and CDR2 SQIVND (reference sequence). Trimming cost V 3 bases and J 1 base; bases outside gene matches: 6. The CDR3 consists of 18 residues. The CDR3 region is CASSIRQGAGSGANVLTF. DNA for the CDR3: TGTGCCAGTAGTATTAGACAGGGGGCCGGTTCTGGGGCCAACGTCCTGACTTTC.

As concerns this clonotype: A single base separates this from a much larger clone, so it may be a read error. This sequence joins TRBV5-4 and TRBJ1-1; 7 bases line up with TRBD1. This CDR3 has 11 amino acids. Germline V gives CDR1 SGHNT, CDR2 YYREEE (reference sequence). The chain's CDR3 is CVISGGAEAFF. CDR3 sequence (DNA): TGTGTCATCTCAGGGGGTGCTGAAGCTTTCTTT.

This clonotype appeared a single time. The chain carries TRBV15 and TRBJ2-3, with D possibly TRBD2 on 6 matching bases. The CDR3 is 15 amino acids. V gave up 9 bases and J gave up 2 bases, with 18 bases separating them. From germline, CDR1 is LNHNV and CDR2 YYDKDF (reference sequence). CDR3 sequence: CATRAGRLDTDTQYF. In nucleotides, the CDR3 is TGTGCCACACGGGCGGGGCGACTCGACACAGATACGCAGTATTTT.

This clonotype was detected a few times. V gene TRBV20-1 combines with J gene TRBJ1-6; no firm D call. Between the trimmed V and J ends, which lost 3 bases and 10 bases, there was a span of 10 bases. In germline, CDR1 is DFQATT, CDR2 SNEGSKA (reference sequence). There are 12 residues in the CDR3. CDR3 DNA: TGCAGTGCTAGTAGGGCTGGGTCACCCCTCCACTTT. Translation gives CSASRAGSPLHF.

In this sample, this clonotype is large. V gene TRBV6-5 combines with J gene TRBJ2-7; the D gene is possibly TRBD1 (6 bases). The CDR3 length is 15 residues. V lost 11 bases and J 1 base, leaving 21 bases between the germline ends. Germline assignment: CDR1 MNHEY and CDR2 SVGAGI. CDR3 bases: TGTGCCCCGGCAACAGGGACAACGGAATCCTACGAGCAGTACTTC. This encodes CAPATGTTESYEQYF.

By share, this clonotype counts as medium-sized. The chain links TRBV5-4 to TRBJ1-1; weak D call: TRBD1 (5 bases). The length of the CDR3 is 14 residues. Trimming took off 3 bases at V and 1 base at J, with 10 bases between the two ends. The germline CDR1 and CDR2 sequences are SGHNT and YYREEE (reference sequence). CDR3 DNA sequence: TGTGCCAGCAGCTCCCCGAGGGGGAACACTGAAGCTTTCTTT. Translating gives CASSSPRGNTEAFF.

By proportion, this clonotype is large. The CDR3 region has the DNA TGTGCCAGCAGTTTCCTATATAGCACAGATACGCAGTATTTT. Its translation is CASSFLYSTDTQYF. The rearrangement joins TRBV27 to TRBJ2-3; D is undetermined. The germline CDR1 and CDR2 sequences are MNHEY and SMNVEV (reference sequence). CDR3 size: 14 residues. With 3 bases removed from V and 0 bases from J, the gap between germline ends came to 7 bases.

V gene TRBV20-1 combines with J gene TRBJ1-1; unclear D gene. CDR3 length: 13 residues. V lost 3 bases to trimming and J lost 1 base, with 9 bases between them. From germline, CDR1 is DFQATT and CDR2 SNEGSKA (reference sequence). The CDR3 region is CSASQTPNTEAFF. For the CDR3, the DNA is TGCAGTGCTAGTCAGACGCCGAACACTGAAGCTTTCTTT.

As to this clonotype: This may be a read error: a much more frequent sequence differs by one nucleotide. This chain links TRBV6-1 with TRBJ1-2; 10 bases match TRBD1. V lost 3 bases to trimming and J lost 2 bases; unmatched junction nucleotides: 3. CDR1 is MNHNS, CDR2 SASEGT, per germline. The CDR3 extends over 15 amino acids. CDR3 sequence reads: CASSEGQGRNYGYTF. Written as DNA, the CDR3 is TGTGCCAGCAGTGAGGGACAGGGGAGGAACTATGGCTACACCTTC.

By its share, this clonotype is hyperexpanded (1% or more). This chain links TRBV29-1 with TRBJ1-2; D gene uncertain. The CDR3 has 13 amino acids. The germline V gene encodes CDR1 SQVTM and CDR2 ANQGSEA. Trimming cost V 4 bases and J 4 bases, with 13 bases left between them. CDR3 residues: CSVASGSGYGYTF. The CDR3 nucleotides read TGCAGCGTTGCTTCCGGGAGCGGCTATGGCTACACCTTC.